These 27 T cell receptor beta chains were all obtained from the same sample, sequenced in a study of T cells in Graves' hyperthyroidism and ophthalmopathy. Amplification yielded TCR beta CDR3 regions, with RNA transcripts as the source. The primer set for the first-round RT-PCR of the TCR CDR3 was HTBI. TCRdb redid the calling of the multiplex PCR reads with MiXCR, one entry per CDR3 protein. Among a few hundred thousand distinct CDR3 sequences listed, around 16% were seen once. Specimen: blood. Source of these receptors: a woman aged 30 to 39 with Graves' hyperthyroidism.

In this sample, this clonotype turned up many times. The gene calls are TRBV7-3 and TRBJ2-3; D unresolved. CDR1 and CDR2 from the germline V gene are SGHTA and FQGTGA. With 1 base removed from V and 7 bases from J, the gap between germline ends came to 15 bases. This CDR3 comprises 15 residues. The CDR3 DNA reads as TGTGCCAGCAGCTTAATAGCTGCGGAAGTACATACGCAGTATTTT. This translates into CASSLIAAEVHTQYF.

This clonotype was picked up many times. The chain carries TRBV2 and TRBJ1-4; D call uncertain. Per the germline V gene, CDR1 is SNHLY and CDR2 is FYNNEI. The CDR3 runs 15 residues. Trimming pared 8 bases from V and 11 bases from J, leaving 24 bases between. This chain's CDR3 is CASGGNTANGGKLFF. In DNA form, the CDR3 reads TGTGCCAGCGGAGGTAACACGGCGAACGGTGGTAAACTGTTTTTT.

J is TRBJ2-5 and V is TRBV29-1; maybe TRBD2 (6 bases). CDR1 is SQVTM, CDR2 ANQGSEA, per germline. V was clipped by 7 bases and J by 2 bases, with 17 bases between them. The CDR3 is 14 residues long. CDR3 residues: CSAEGTVTQETQYF. Written as DNA, the CDR3 is TGCAGCGCGGAGGGAACAGTCACACAAGAGACCCAGTACTTC.

The V call is TRBV9, the J call TRBJ2-1, with D possibly being TRBD2 (6 bases). Trimming stripped 4 bases from V and 3 bases from J, with 17 bases between. From germline, CDR1 is SGDLS and CDR2 YYNGEE. The CDR3 totals 16 residues. Written as DNA, the CDR3 is TGTGCCAGCAGCCTTTTGTCAGCGGGCATCTACAATGAGCAGTTCTTC. It yields the protein CASSLLSAGIYNEQFF.

The sample holds many counts of this clonotype. The chain couples TRBV20-1 to TRBJ2-7, with 8 positions matching TRBD2. Trimming at V came to 0 bases and at J to 1 base, leaving 8 bases not matched to a gene. There are 16 residues in the CDR3. Germline V lookup: CDR1 DFQATT, CDR2 SNEGSKA (reference sequence). This CDR3 reads CSARDFAGGRSYEQYF. CDR3 DNA sequence: TGCAGTGCTAGAGATTTCGCGGGAGGCCGATCCTACGAGCAGTACTTC.

This clonotype was observed at least ten times. At one end the junction does not follow the germline gene, possibly because of a read error. The V and J genes are TRBV24-1 and TRBJ2-1; a weak D match, TRBD2 (6 bases). From germline, CDR1 is KGHDR and CDR2 SFDVKD. The CDR3 spans 15 residues. The CDR3 nucleotides are TGTGCCACCAGTGACACCCGGGACTCCGACAATGAGCAGTTCTTC. It codes for CATSDTRDSDNEQFF.

Ten or more counts support this clonotype. The rearrangement joins TRBV18 to TRBJ2-3; D could derive from TRBD1 or TRBD2 (5 bases each). The ends were cut back, 4 bases at V and 0 bases at J, with 8 bases in the middle. This CDR3 is 14 amino acids long. Germline CDR1 is KGHSH and CDR2 is LQKENI. The CDR3 sequence is CASSLRDSTDTQYF. The CDR3 DNA is TGTGCCAGCTCACTCCGGGACAGCACAGATACGCAGTATTTT. Drawing the rest from reference TRBV18 and TRBJ2-3, the complete variable domain is NAGVMQNPRHLVRRRGQEARLRCSPMKGHSHVYWYRQLPEEGLKFMVYLQKENIIDESGMPKERFSAEFPKEGPSILRIQQVVRGDSAAYFCASSLRDSTDTQYFGPGTRLTVL.

This clonotype occurred many times. The V and J genes are TRBV7-2 and TRBJ2-7, with 7 bases fitting TRBD1. Trimming took 5 bases from V and 6 from J; bases not matched to a gene: 16. The CDR3 length is 16 residues. Germline V gene lookup returns CDR1 SGHTA and CDR2 FQGNSA. CDR3 DNA sequence: TGTGCCAGCAGCCGGACCCCACAAGGGGGCGTTGGCGAGCAGTACTTC. The encoded protein is CASSRTPQGGVGEQYF.

Only a few counts were recorded for this clonotype. The chain recombines TRBV7-9 with TRBJ1-1; TRBD1 might be the D (5 bases). Trimming removed 0 bases at V and 4 bases at J, with 12 bases between. The CDR3 spans 15 residues. Germline-derived CDR1 and CDR2 are SEHNR and FQNEAQ (reference sequence). This CDR3 reads CASSLAQGMSTEAFF. In DNA, the CDR3 is TGTGCCAGCAGCTTAGCTCAGGGCATGAGCACTGAAGCTTTCTTT.

In its sample, this clonotype was seen many times. The genes are TRBV30 and TRBJ2-2; maybe TRBD1 (6 bases). The germline V gene has CDR1 GTSNPN and CDR2 SVGIG (reference sequence). Trimming pared 2 bases from V and 9 bases from J, leaving 10 bases between. This CDR3 spans 12 amino acids. CDR3 DNA: TGTGCCTGGAGTCCTGGACAGAGGGAGCTGTTTTTT. Translating gives CAWSPGQRELFF.

At least ten counts were recorded for this clonotype. V is TRBV7-2 and J is TRBJ1-1; D gene unclear. The CDR3 contains 15 residues. The V end was cut by 4 bases, the J end by 2 bases, with 14 bases between. The germline CDR1 and CDR2 sequences are SGHTA and FQGNSA. The chain's CDR3 is CASSWEQLRNTEAFF. The CDR3 bases are TGTGCCAGCAGCTGGGAACAGCTCCGAAACACTGAAGCTTTCTTT.

The chain uses TRBV6-1 and TRBJ2-7; D remains unclear. V was cut by 7 bases and J by 0 bases, with 13 bases left in between. Looked up from germline, CDR1 is MNHNS and CDR2 is SASEGT. The CDR3 is 14 residues long. The chain's CDR3 is CASTRGPNSYEQYF. The DNA of the CDR3 is TGTGCCAGCACTAGAGGTCCCAACTCCTACGAGCAGTACTTC.

This clonotype appeared many times. This sequence joins TRBV7-6 and TRBJ2-3; D is possibly TRBD1 (6 bases). This CDR3 comprises 16 residues. Germline CDR1 is SGHVS and CDR2 is FNYEAQ. Trimming removed 2 bases at V and 4 bases at J, with 16 bases between. The CDR3 loop reads CASSLILEGEPDTQYF. CDR3 in DNA: TGTGCCAGCAGCTTAATACTCGAGGGGGAGCCAGATACGCAGTATTTT.

This clonotype occurred many times. This chain joins TRBV30 and TRBJ2-3; 10 positions match TRBD2. Germline V lookup: CDR1 GTSNPN, CDR2 SVGIG (reference sequence). V was pared by 3 bases and J by 4 bases, with 1 base of the junction left unmatched. CDR3 length equals 13 residues. The CDR3 nucleotides read TGTGCCTGGAGGACTAGCGGGTCAGATACGCAGTATTTT. It encodes CAWRTSGSDTQYF. Filled out from reference TRBV30 and TRBJ2-3, the complete variable domain reads SQTIHQWPATLVQPVGSPLSLECTVEGTSNPNLYWYRQAAGRGLQLLFYSVGIGQISSEVPQNLSASRPQDRQFILSSKKLLLSDSGFYLCAWRTSGSDTQYFGPGTRLTVL.

The sample holds many counts of this clonotype. The chain uses TRBV20-1 and TRBJ2-1, with TRBD1 matching 7 bases. The trim removed 6 bases at V and 0 bases at J, leaving 17 bases unmatched. Germline V CDR1 and CDR2: DFQATT, SNEGSKA (reference sequence). CDR3 length: 18 amino acids. The CDR3 DNA is TGCAGTGCCGACAGACCCGACAGGGTGTGGAGCTCCTACAATGAGCAGTTCTTC. It codes for CSADRPDRVWSSYNEQFF.

This clonotype has more than one count but fewer than ten. The chain uses TRBV6-1 and TRBJ2-6; maybe TRBD1 (7 bases). Germline CDR1 reads MNHNS; CDR2 reads SASEGT. V was clipped by 5 bases and J by 2 bases, with 19 bases between them. This CDR3 comprises 18 residues. This CDR3 reads CASSSARQGGTGANVLTF. The CDR3 nucleotides are TGTGCCAGCAGTTCCGCGAGACAGGGAGGAACTGGGGCCAACGTCCTGACTTTC.

This clonotype has at least ten counts. The gene calls are TRBV7-2 and TRBJ2-7; possibly TRBD1 for D (6 bases). Germline assignment: CDR1 SGHTA and CDR2 FQGNSA. The CDR3 is 15 residues long. Trimming stripped 5 bases from V and 5 bases from J, with 19 bases between. CDR3 in DNA: TGTGCCAGCAGCAGACAGGACTTAAATTTTAACGAGCAGTACTTC. Translation gives CASSRQDLNFNEQYF.

This clonotype occurred many times. The chain carries TRBV30 and TRBJ1-6, with a possible D match to TRBD1 (5 bases). The germline V and J ends were trimmed by 3 bases and 9 bases, with 15 bases remaining between them. This CDR3 has 14 amino acids. CDR1 is GTSNPN and CDR2 is SVGIG in the germline V gene (reference sequence). The CDR3 sequence: CAWRWQGTGSPLHF. In DNA form, the CDR3 reads TGTGCCTGGAGGTGGCAGGGTACAGGTTCACCCCTCCACTTT.

In this sample, this clonotype turned up a few times. This chain joins TRBV6-1 and TRBJ1-1, with 9 bases matching TRBD1. Germline-derived CDR1 and CDR2 are MNHNS and SASEGT. Losses at the gene ends were 8 bases for V and 10 bases for J; bases not matched to a gene: 20. The CDR3 runs 16 residues. CDR3 sequence: CASCGGTGLCVRGAFF. Here the CDR3 DNA reads TGTGCCAGCTGCGGCGGGACAGGGTTATGTGTCAGGGGAGCTTTCTTT.

There are many counts of this clonotype. The CDR3 spells CASSPGLAGSPLYEQYF. The CDR3 coding sequence is TGCGCCAGCAGCCCAGGACTAGCGGGCAGTCCCCTCTACGAGCAGTACTTC. The chain couples TRBV5-1 to TRBJ2-7, with 11 bases fitting TRBD2. Germline loops: CDR1 SGHRS, CDR2 YFSETQ. J was trimmed by 3 bases and V by 4 bases; bases with no gene match: 12. This CDR3 contains 17 residues.

The J gene is TRBJ2-5, the V gene TRBV7-2, with 9 nucleotides matching TRBD2. The V gene end was trimmed by 1 base and the J gene end by 5 bases; junction bases not matched to a gene: 5. The germline gives CDR1 SGHTA, CDR2 FQGNSA. The CDR3 is 15 amino acids. In DNA form, the CDR3 reads TGTGCCAGCAGCTTAGGGGTAGCGGGAGTGGAGACCCAGTACTTC. This codes for CASSLGVAGVETQYF. Drawing the rest from reference TRBV7-2 and TRBJ2-5, the complete variable domain is GAGVSQSPSNKVTEKGKDVELRCDPISGHTALYWYRQSLGQGLEFLIYFQGNSAPDKSGLPSDRFSAERTGGSVSTLTIQRTQQEDSAVYLCASSLGVAGVETQYFGPGTRLLVL.

This clonotype has a count of ten or more. V and J are TRBV20-1 and TRBJ2-1; no definite D call. Germline CDR1 and CDR2: DFQATT and SNEGSKA (reference sequence). The CDR3 length is 14 residues. V lost 5 bases and J 6 bases, leaving 17 bases between the germline ends. DNA for the CDR3: TGCAGTGCTCTACCTGGGGTAGTTGGCAATGAGCAGTTCTTC. The encoded protein is CSALPGVVGNEQFF.

J is TRBJ2-1 and V is TRBV27, with 10 nucleotides matching TRBD2. The V gene's germline CDR1 is MNHEY and CDR2 SMNVEV (reference sequence). This CDR3 spans 16 amino acids. Trimming removed 6 bases from V and 2 bases from J; junction bases left unmatched: 7. CDR3 loop: CASRRVAGGTYNEQFF. CDR3 in DNA: TGTGCCAGCAGACGAGTAGCGGGAGGTACCTACAATGAGCAGTTCTTC.

This clonotype was detected ten times or more. V usage is TRBV11-1 and J usage is TRBJ2-1, with 7 nucleotides matching TRBD1. V lost 5 bases, J lost 9 bases, and 4 bases stayed unmatched. The CDR3 is 12 residues long. Germline CDR1 reads SGHAT; CDR2 reads FQDESV (reference sequence). The CDR3: CASSEGASEQFF. The CDR3 DNA reads TGTGCCAGCAGCGAGGGGGCCTCTGAGCAGTTCTTC.

In this sample, this clonotype turned up many times. The chain carries TRBV27 and TRBJ1-1; no clear D gene. This CDR3 comprises 15 residues. Germline V gene data show CDR1 as MNHEY and CDR2 as SMNVEV (reference sequence). The V gene lost 8 bases and the J gene lost 0 bases, with 16 bases spanning the gap. CDR3 sequence reads: CASQRGGVMNTEAFF. In DNA form, the CDR3 reads TGTGCCAGCCAAAGAGGTGGGGTAATGAACACTGAAGCTTTCTTT.

This clonotype was counted ten times or more. The rearrangement links TRBV7-3 to TRBJ2-7; D remains ambiguous. This CDR3 is built from 13 residues. Germline CDR1 is SGHTA and CDR2 is FQGTGA. Trimming cost V 2 bases and J 6 bases, with 11 bases left between them. CDR3 sequence: CASSLSANSEQYF. Here the CDR3 DNA reads TGTGCCAGCAGCTTATCGGCAAACTCCGAGCAGTACTTC.

This chain links TRBV30 with TRBJ2-3; D gene ambiguous. The germline V gene has CDR1 GTSNPN and CDR2 SVGIG (reference sequence). The CDR3 contains 15 residues. Trimming pared 0 bases from V and 1 base from J, leaving 11 bases between. This chain's CDR3 is CAWSVGPWGTDTQYF. CDR3 coding DNA: TGTGCCTGGAGTGTAGGTCCTTGGGGCACAGATACGCAGTATTTT.